Given below is one T cell receptor beta chain in context. This clone was counted between two and nine times. Its antigen is currently not known. There are no base qualities to consult, and no much larger clone falls within one base. The library was built by means of the immunoSEQ multiplex PCR assay. For the multiplex PCR, a mixture combining 60 forward primers for TCR Vbeta segments and 13 reverse primers for TCR Jbeta segments was used. Amplification of the CDR3 region of rearranged TCR beta genes was performed with a multiplex PCR assay on genomic DNA. On the Illumina HiSeq System, the amplified TCR beta libraries were sequenced as 87-base-pair reads. On the authors' methods: A later analysis tallied roughly 78 million unique TCR beta chains across the 700 or so repertoires, and approximately 12 million of those chains were shared by two or more donors. To remove PCR and sequencing errors, raw reads were error-corrected and collapsed into unique sequences using a nearest-neighbor algorithm that merged closely related sequences. To assign V, D and J gene segments, CDR3 sequences were aligned to IMGT reference sequences. For a sequence to be retained, at least a six-nucleotide match to both a V gene segment and a J gene segment was required. A rearrangement was called productive if the CDR3 had no stop codons and remained in frame with V and J, and every other rearrangement was called non-productive. Following IMGT convention, CDR3 was defined as the stretch from the second conserved V-encoded cysteine up to the conserved J-encoded phenylalanine. The earlier analysis of about 570 of the donors excluded any sequence lacking an unambiguous match to a single V gene segment. An earlier analysis of approximately 590 of the donors classified V segments as functional when productive rearrangements were above 56.7% and as segregating when the standard deviation between donors was above 5%. A statistical classification framework was built for diagnosing cytomegalovirus status from the catalog of TCR beta chain sequences. In a later analysis, V and J genes were assigned by comparing TCR nucleotide sequences against IMGT/GENE-DB human TR gene sequences. A later analysis assigned CDR3 sequences and most-parsimonious VDJ recombination scenarios with the TCRdist pipeline. A later analysis defined each TCR beta chain by its CDR3 amino acid sequence plus V-gene family, and excluded reads lacking a unique V-gene family. In a later analysis, 450 to 600 highly shared, low-generation-probability nucleotide sequences were removed to address suspected cross-contamination and a sequencing artifact. In a later analysis, a clonal expansion index for each public chain was calculated from normalized within-repertoire ranks of inferred template counts. In a later analysis, generation probabilities were computed with a VDJ recombination model fitted to out-of-frame rearrangements, and the resulting probabilities were checked against IGoR. In a later analysis, TCR-TCR, TCR-HLA and TCR-CMV co-occurrence was scored with hypergeometric tests, and a repertoire-size bias correction was applied to TCR pairs. To estimate false discovery rates, a later analysis permuted the HLA or CMV assignments 20 times. In a later analysis, co-occurring TCRs were grouped using DBSCAN, and TCRdist sequence similarity was added for clustering within HLA-allele-positive subsets. Repertoires with fewer than 30,000 or more than 120,000 public chains were left out of co-occurrence clustering, as were about five repertoires with anomalous nucleotide sharing. This is the immuneACCESS table as TCRdb keeps it, with only in-frame sequences that have V and J called. A part of the clones is gone; compared with another copy, unresolved V genes explain less than half, and the rest is unexplained. The V and J calls and the clone size are those of that table, but D and trimming were determined from the DNA. In all, the sample holds around 300,000 clones, and about 75% of those were seen once. Roughly 2.4% of the sample is held by the ten biggest clonotypes.

These data belong to a study of cytomegalovirus exposure and HLA in healthy donors (dated by TCRdb to about 2017). Regarding the study in general: An earlier analysis of about 560 of the donors reported 276 Gb of sequence data and 95 million to 140 million unique TCR beta sequences obtained from around 190 million T cells. A later analysis re-analyzed previously published TCR beta repertoires from 550 to 700 donors and added high-resolution HLA genotyping to study TCR occurrence patterns. Donor age, sex, ethnicity and CMV serostatus were compiled alongside the repertoire data. The number of typed donors differed by locus: about 620-640 for A, B, C, DRB1 and DQB1; some 540 for DQA1; some 590 for DPA1; and some 470 for DPB1. The T cell repertoires of 550 to 850 subjects were profiled by immunosequencing and related to cytomegalovirus serostatus. Four to six DR-DQ haplotypes were handled as single units for association and clustering because linkage in the cohort was strong. Rather than using new phenotypic data, the later analysis identified candidate immune exposures from TCR beta sequences and from how often those sequences occurred across donors. A later genetic analysis used genome-wide SNP genotypes for about three fifths of the 666 donors, treating that subset as a discovery cohort. Among 300 to 500 genotyped donors of the cohort, an average of approximately 240,000 unique TCR beta nucleotide sequences was sequenced per donor, of which about 19% were non-productive. The aim of the study was to test whether cataloging public T cell receptors could identify signatures of past pathogen exposure. Roughly 300 gigabases of sequencing data and 70 million to 95 million unique TCR sequences made up an early release that covered several hundred HLA-typed donors. Of the roughly 400 genotyped donors, over 80% were placed in the genetic ancestry cluster associated with self-reported Caucasian donors. To predict cytomegalovirus infection status, the study brought together high-throughput TCR immunosequencing, statistical association of individual TCRs with disease status, and machine learning. HLA typing covered class I and class II loci at four-digit resolution. In an earlier analysis of roughly 580 of the donors, high-throughput TCR beta sequencing was used to judge whether each TCR beta V gene segment behaved as functional or pseudogenic. All discovery cohort repertoires had been generated using a single sequencing platform. In addition to the first cohort of several hundred subjects, a separate validation cohort of 130 or so different subjects was used.

V is cut back by 5 bases and J by 5 bases, with 7 bases in the junction unmatched. The CDR3 measures 15 amino acids from cysteine to phenylalanine. Here the CDR3 DNA is all that survives: 45 bases in frame from base 1. From a lookup of the germline V gene, CDR1 and CDR2 are SGHNT and YENEEA. The cohort comprised under 700 healthy bone marrow donors. At the time of sampling, all cohort members were nominally healthy, though unrecorded immune exposures were likely present. The donor tested CMV seronegative and was one of the 352 seronegative cohort members. A peripheral blood sample was collected from each donor, and TCR beta sequencing was performed on peripheral blood mononuclear cells. Genomic DNA was extracted from the blood cell samples with the Qiagen DNeasy Blood Extraction Kit. Broad study findings and their caveats: In this cohort, only TCR beta chains were sequenced, and detectable features were limited by the absence of alpha or paired-chain data. In an earlier analysis of approximately 590 of the donors, most TCR beta V segments appeared in productive rearrangements about 87% or about 30% of the time, broadly matching IMGT annotations. When HLA alleles, especially DR and DQ, strongly co-occurred, TCR associations were difficult to assign to individual alleles. In a later analysis, most CMV-associated TCR beta chains were found to appear HLA-restricted, with HLA associations seemingly driven largely by CMV exposure. Some IMGT-functional V segments, including TRBV6-2 and TRBV6-3, could not be distinguished by the 87-base-pair reads and were therefore excluded. In a later analysis, several top co-occurrence clusters were reported to appear linked to parvovirus B19, influenza, CMV and Epstein-Barr virus. Sequencing depth was assumed to be roughly uniform across donors in the presence/absence analyses, though that assumption may not hold. In vitro tests confirmed that a few of the cytomegalovirus-associated TCR beta chains recognize cytomegalovirus antigens. A later genetic analysis reported fewer N-insertions in productive TCRs among donors in an Asian-associated ancestry cluster than the approximately 670-donor mean. A further reported finding was that TCR beta sequences accurately predicted the HLA-A and HLA-B alleles for most subjects in the first cohort. The earlier analysis of 450 to 700 of the donors excluded about 16 rarely observed V segments, including chromosome 9 orphons, because counts were too low. Immune exposure information for the cohort was limited to CMV serostatus. Across donors, most TCR sequences were observed very rarely, whereas some public TCRs were present in many individuals. An association between a missense DCLRE1C variant and V-gene and J-gene trimming of TCR beta chains was found in a later genetic analysis and replicated in an independent cohort. In a later analysis, TCR association rates were found to vary across HLA loci, with the most associated TCRs seen for DRB1 alleles and the fewest for HLA-C alleles. In both the original and validation cohorts, the classifier was reported to diagnose cytomegalovirus status with high specificity and sensitivity. A cluster of highly shared sequence variants was judged likely to be a technical artifact of the sequencing pipeline. Because HLA typing was unavailable for some donors at each locus, only the typed subset was used in association tests. A total of roughly 160 TCR beta chains were listed by the study as associated with cytomegalovirus. In a later analysis, HLA-associated TCR beta chains showed more clonal expansion and lower generation probabilities than non-associated chains that were equally common. The authors suggested that the approach could potentially be generalized to other disease states and immunological phenotypes. Correlated functional status among segregating V segments might be attributable to linkage disequilibrium, but an unknown experimental factor could not be ruled out. In a later analysis, more than 15,000 TCR beta sequences were associated with specific HLA alleles at a false discovery rate of 0.05.

This clonotype was obtained from a female donor in good health and CMV-seronegative. Material for sequencing was PBMCs. The sequence joins TRBV11-3 to TRBJ2-7; 12 bases in the middle match TRBD2. The encoded CDR3 is CASSTTSGREHEQYF. Here is the DNA: TGTGCCAGCAGCACGACTAGCGGGAGAGAACACGAGCAGTACTTC.